Listed below are T cell receptor beta chains from one sample, sequenced in a study of PD-L1 blockade in urothelial cancer. Data came from immunoSEQ multiplex PCR; TCRdb stores just in-frame clones and leaves some out. This sample has under 70,000 clones; about nine tenths occur once, and the top ten carry about 11%. Sequenced here: PBMCs, sampled around atezolizumab (anti-PD-L1) treatment. All receptors derive from a man aged 55 to 69 with urothelial cancer. The conserved cysteine and the conserved F or W are not part of the CDR3 here.

V gene	J gene	CDR3 protein
TRBV5-8	TRBJ1-1	ASSLVGVATEAF
TRBV27	TRBJ2-7	ASRTRTSGTYEQY
TRBV9	TRBJ2-3	ASSVAGGTGFDTQY
TRBV11-2	TRBJ2-2	ASSLSPGVGGELF
TRBV4-1	TRBJ2-1	ASSQDWLAGGPVNEQF
TRBV5-1	TRBJ2-7	ASSTRTGGQSYEQY
TRBV19	TRBJ1-4	ASSIGGLLSGEKLF
TRBV7-9	TRBJ2-5	ASSLAGGPTSETQY
TRBV4-3	TRBJ1-1	ASSQDLGQATEAF
TRBV5-1	TRBJ1-2	ASSLEQGARGYT
TRBV18	TRBJ2-1	ASSPPVQATSNEQF
TRBV19	TRBJ2-3	ASSSWGDTDTQY
TRBV7-9	TRBJ2-7	ASVPGGSYEQY
TRBV11-2	TRBJ1-4	ASSPTGGNEKLF
TRBV9	TRBJ2-5	ASSPYGAGGVQETQY
TRBV27	TRBJ1-5	ASSLGPGGHQPQH
TRBV2	TRBJ1-1	ASSDLLTDDTEAF
TRBV9	TRBJ2-2	ASSVAGGANTGELF
TRBV29-1	TRBJ1-1	SGPTGEGTEAF
TRBV4-1	TRBJ2-7	ASSRTDRSAYEQY
TRBV11-3	TRBJ1-1	ASSLPRGQGSPEAF
TRBV5-6	TRBJ1-1	ASSLAREEAF
TRBV19	TRBJ1-2	ASSISRAEGYGYT
TRBV10-3	TRBJ2-7	AISEDRGTYEQY
TRBV29-1	TRBJ2-3	SAQGDLVDTQY
TRBV4-2	TRBJ2-3	ASSQEGARRADTQY
TRBV4-3	TRBJ2-7	ASSPFRRGEQY
TRBV19	TRBJ1-3	ASSMGQGGNTIY